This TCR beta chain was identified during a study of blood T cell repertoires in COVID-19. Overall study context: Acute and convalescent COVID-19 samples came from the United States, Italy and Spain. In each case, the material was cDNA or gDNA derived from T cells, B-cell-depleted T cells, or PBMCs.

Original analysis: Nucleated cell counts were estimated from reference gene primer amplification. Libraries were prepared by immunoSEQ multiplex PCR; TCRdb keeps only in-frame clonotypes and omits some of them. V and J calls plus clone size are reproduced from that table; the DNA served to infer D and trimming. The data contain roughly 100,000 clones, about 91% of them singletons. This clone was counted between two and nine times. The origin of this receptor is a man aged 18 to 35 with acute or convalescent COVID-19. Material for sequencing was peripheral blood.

This CDR3 reads CASSLGQGASGNTIYF. CDR3 sequence (DNA): TGTGCCAGCTCACTGGGACAGGGGGCGTCTGGAAACACCATATATTTT. The chain links TRBV18 to TRBJ1-3; 12 bases fit TRBD1. The V and J ends lost 4 bases and 1 base, in that order; junction bases with no gene match: 2. This CDR3 region has 16 residues. Looked up from germline, CDR1 is KGHSH and CDR2 is LQKENI.